This T cell receptor (beta chain) was recovered during a study of T-cell reconstitution after alpha-beta-depleted transplantation in children. Findings and caveats of the study: At around two months after transplant, the alpha-beta T cells were reportedly derived from several hundred expanded clones that came from non-depleted graft cells.

This clonotype was seen many times. Its specificity is unknown. Trimming pared 5 bases from V and 3 bases from J, leaving 14 bases between. The CDR3 has 14 amino acids. TCRbeta library construction was performed incorporating unique molecular identifiers. Each CDR3 protein is one row after TCRdb ran MiXCR on the PCR reads. The sample contains some 200,000 distinct CDR3 sequences, just under 6.5% of which appear only once. The material was PBMCs, obtained before TCRalphabeta/CD19-depleted stem cell transplant. The V gene is TRBV12-3 or TRBV12-4, the J gene TRBJ2-7; D is uncertain. This receptor was identified in a girl under three years old with combined immunodeficiency, due to receive a stem cell transplant. The CDR3 region is CASSVGNSDYEQYF. The CDR3 region has the DNA TGTGCCAGCAGTGTGGGTAACAGCGACTACGAGCAGTACTTC.